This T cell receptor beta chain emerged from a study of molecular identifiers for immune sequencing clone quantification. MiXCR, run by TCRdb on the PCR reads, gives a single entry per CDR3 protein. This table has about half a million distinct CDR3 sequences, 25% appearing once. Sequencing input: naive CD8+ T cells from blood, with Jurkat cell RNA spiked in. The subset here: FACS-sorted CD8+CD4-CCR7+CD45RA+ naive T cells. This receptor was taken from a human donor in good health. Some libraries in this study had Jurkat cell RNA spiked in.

The CDR3 region has the DNA TGTGCCAGCAGTTACTCTGCGGGAGGGCCGGGTGAGCAGTACTTC. It yields the protein CASSYSAGGPGEQYF. The chain recombines TRBV6-5 with TRBJ2-7; TRBD2 agrees at 9 bases. CDR1 MNHEY and CDR2 SVGAGI come from the germline V gene. This CDR3 is 15 amino acids long. Unmatched junction bases numbered 7, after V lost 0 bases and J lost 7 bases.